Listed below are T cell receptor beta chains from one sample, sequenced in a study of cytomegalovirus exposure and HLA in healthy donors. Clones were read by immunoSEQ multiplex PCR, and TCRdb kept only the in-frame ones, dropping some. The data show over 100,000 clones, with less than 95% seen just once and 0.8% to 0.9% held by the top ten. Material for sequencing was PBMCs. The receptor set was obtained from a woman between 18 and 30 years old in good health and CMV-seronegative. The conserved cysteine and the conserved F or W are not part of the CDR3 here.

CDR3aa: AWGTGGSTGELF
v_gene: TRBV30

CDR3aa: ASTPQGRQPQH
v_gene: TRBV19

CDR3aa: ASSYVDEQY
v_gene: TRBV6-6

CDR3aa: ATSALDRSSNYEQF
v_gene: TRBV15

CDR3aa: SVGAGNTGELF
v_gene: TRBV29-1

CDR3aa: ASSPPEGLISYNEQF
v_gene: TRBV27

CDR3aa: ASRADRSSYEQY
v_gene: TRBV6-1

CDR3aa: ASSETGGAWGYT
v_gene: TRBV18

CDR3aa: ASSEKDAVTDTQY
v_gene: TRBV2

CDR3aa: ATSTSGSIWPEQF
v_gene: TRBV5-1

CDR3aa: ASSGGPGEQY
v_gene: TRBV2

CDR3aa: ASSVGGSPGNEQF
v_gene: TRBV9

CDR3aa: ASSPSLVGSTEAF
v_gene: TRBV11-2

CDR3aa: ASSGGWYEQY
v_gene: TRBV5-1

CDR3aa: ASSPPWTSGRPLSDTQY
v_gene: TRBV28

CDR3aa: ASSLAFVADTQY
v_gene: TRBV11-3

CDR3aa: ASSPGLVGELF
v_gene: TRBV7-2

CDR3aa: ASSPRTGDEQY
v_gene: TRBV4-3

CDR3aa: ASSLKLAGATGELF
v_gene: TRBV7-7

CDR3aa: ASSLTWGDIQY
v_gene: TRBV4-3

CDR3aa: ASGLVRGTGVGEQY
v_gene: TRBV12-5

CDR3aa: ASSRPTGMNYGYT
v_gene: TRBV5-4

CDR3aa: ASSSTAGGPQH
v_gene: TRBV28

CDR3aa: ASSLSSNEQF
v_gene: TRBV5-1

CDR3aa: AWILETGGTGELF
v_gene: TRBV30

CDR3aa: ASVDRPNSNQPQH
v_gene: TRBV19

CDR3aa: ASSFLTGTSASSSYEQY
v_gene: TRBV5-1

CDR3aa: ASQQGSTEAF
v_gene: TRBV19

CDR3aa: ASGTGGNTIY
v_gene: TRBV6-1

CDR3aa: ASSEGQASDGYT
v_gene: TRBV6-1

CDR3aa: ACPGGGALEQF
v_gene: TRBV30

CDR3aa: SVLDPQRLYGYT
v_gene: TRBV29-1

CDR3aa: ASSQGVANEKLF
v_gene: TRBV5-1

CDR3aa: AWSVIHPRTFRHNEQF
v_gene: TRBV30

CDR3aa: ASSRGGNQPQH
v_gene: TRBV13

CDR3aa: ASSPQDRVSGEKLF
v_gene: TRBV19

CDR3aa: ASSRTGVRTQY
v_gene: TRBV6-1

CDR3aa: ASSYQQAGNTIY
v_gene: TRBV6-6

CDR3aa: ASKTGMNTEAF
v_gene: TRBV19

CDR3aa: ASSYHSRYRFEAF
v_gene: TRBV6-6

CDR3aa: ASSFIEGGTYEQY
v_gene: TRBV5-1

CDR3aa: ASSTQGDTQY
v_gene: TRBV19